A single sample gave rise to the 27 T cell receptor beta chains below, sequenced in a study of T cell changes during pregnancy in multiple sclerosis. Using immunoSEQ multiplex PCR, the repertoire was profiled, and TCRdb retains in-frame clones only, with some absent. The sample shows some 50,000 clones, roughly 92% of them seen only once. Sample: peripheral blood, taken after pregnancy. The receptors shown here come from a female donor with multiple sclerosis, enrolled in a pregnancy study.

The chain combines TRBV7-9 with TRBJ2-3; D gene unclear. CDR1 is SEHNR, CDR2 FQNEAQ, per germline (reference sequence). V was clipped by 5 bases and J by 2 bases, with 11 bases between them. The CDR3 runs 14 residues. The CDR3 DNA reads TGTGCCAGCAGCCGTGCCCGACACACAGATACGCAGTATTTT. Its translation: CASSRARHTDTQYF.

This clone has a handful of counts. The J gene is TRBJ1-1, the V gene TRBV7-8, with D perhaps matching TRBD1 (6 bases). V lost 3 bases and J 1 base, leaving 6 bases between the germline ends. The CDR3 spans 13 residues. Germline V gene sequence: CDR1 SGHVS, CDR2 FQNEAQ. As DNA, the CDR3 is TGTGCCAGCAGCTTGACAGGGAACACTGAAGCTTTCTTT. It is translated as CASSLTGNTEAFF.

In its sample, this clone was seen once. The chain is built from TRBV4-1 and TRBJ2-7; D might be TRBD1 (5 bases). V gave up 1 base and J gave up 2 bases, with 9 bases separating them. Germline CDR1 reads MGHRA; CDR2 reads YSYEKL. The CDR3 spans 14 residues. The chain's CDR3 is CASSQADSPYEQYF. The CDR3 DNA reads as TGCGCCAGCAGCCAAGCCGACAGCCCCTACGAGCAGTACTTC.

This sequence joins TRBV28 and TRBJ2-5; tentative D call: TRBD1 (6 bases). The V and J ends lost 3 bases and 3 bases respectively, with 14 bases between them. The CDR3 is made up of 15 amino acids. In germline, CDR1 is MDHEN, CDR2 SYDVKM. CDR3 sequence: CASSFKWGQEETQYF. The CDR3 nucleotides are TGTGCCAGCAGTTTCAAGTGGGGGCAGGAAGAGACCCAGTACTTC.

In its sample, this clone was seen once. The chain links TRBV27 to TRBJ1-2, with a tentative D call TRBD1 (5 bases). Trimming removed 8 bases at V and 8 bases at J, with 15 bases between. Germline V CDR1 and CDR2: MNHEY, SMNVEV (reference sequence). The CDR3 has 12 residues. The CDR3 spells CASWGTRGGYTF. The CDR3 DNA reads TGTGCCAGCTGGGGGACCCGGGGGGGCTACACCTTC.

The chain uses TRBV6-6 and TRBJ2-7; TRBD1 matches at 7 bases. Trimming at V came to 5 bases and at J to 0 bases, leaving 4 bases not matched to a gene. Germline loops: CDR1 MNHNY, CDR2 SVGAGI (reference sequence). The length of the CDR3 is 14 residues. As DNA, the CDR3 is TGTGCCAGCAGTGTGGACAGGAGCTCCTACGAGCAGTACTTC. Encoded protein: CASSVDRSSYEQYF.

The chain combines TRBV29-1 with TRBJ1-1; 11 bases map to TRBD1. V gave up 7 bases and J gave up 1 base; unmatched junction bases: 8. The CDR3 runs 15 residues. From germline, CDR1 is SQVTM and CDR2 ANQGSEA. DNA of the CDR3: TGCAGCGCCGCCCGGGACAGGGGGGCGAACACTGAAGCTTTCTTT. Residues: CSAARDRGANTEAFF.

V usage is TRBV30 and J usage is TRBJ2-7, with a weak D call TRBD2 (6 bases). Germline CDR1 and CDR2: GTSNPN and SVGIG (reference sequence). Trimming left V 0 bases short and J 1 base short, with 16 bases between. The CDR3 contains 16 residues. The chain's CDR3 is CAWSVLAGRLSYEQYF. Written as DNA, the CDR3 is TGTGCCTGGAGTGTACTAGCAGGGAGGCTTTCCTACGAGCAGTACTTC.

The chain uses TRBV7-9 and TRBJ2-2, with D tentatively TRBD2 (6 bases). The ends were cut back, 5 bases at V and 5 bases at J, with 6 bases in the middle. Germline values: CDR1 SEHNR, CDR2 FQNEAQ (reference sequence). The CDR3 has 12 amino acids. In nucleotides, the CDR3 is TGTGCCAGCAGCCGGGGGACCGGGGAGCTGTTTTTT. Its translation: CASSRGTGELFF.

This sequence joins TRBV5-4 and TRBJ1-6, with no clear D. The V and J ends lost 4 bases and 0 bases respectively, with 14 bases between them. The CDR3 consists of 17 residues. CDR1 and CDR2 (germline): SGHNT, YYREEE (reference sequence). DNA of the CDR3: TGTGCCAGCAGCCCGGAGCGGCACCTCTCCTATAATTCACCCCTCCACTTT. This codes for CASSPERHLSYNSPLHF.

The chain couples TRBV7-3 to TRBJ2-5, with D tentatively TRBD1 (6 bases). The CDR3 has 15 amino acids. Between the trimmed V and J ends, which lost 0 bases and 5 bases, there was a span of 13 bases. Germline-derived CDR1 and CDR2 are SGHTA and FQGTGA. CDR3 sequence reads: CASSLTGRGHETQYF. The CDR3 DNA sequence: TGTGCCAGCAGCTTAACGGGCAGGGGTCATGAGACCCAGTACTTC.

The V and J genes are TRBV18 and TRBJ2-7; D is possibly TRBD2 (5 bases). This CDR3 has 15 residues. Germline assignment: CDR1 KGHSH and CDR2 LQKENI. V lost 6 bases and J 2 bases, leaving 17 bases between the germline ends. This CDR3 reads CASSVRAGSTYEQYF. CDR3 nucleotides: TGTGCCAGCTCCGTTCGCGCGGGCTCAACCTACGAGCAGTACTTC.

The genes are TRBV18 and TRBJ1-2, with 7 positions matching TRBD1. The CDR3 is 14 amino acids. Germline V lookup: CDR1 KGHSH, CDR2 LQKENI. Trimming cost V 0 bases and J 5 bases; bases outside gene matches: 3. CDR3 DNA sequence: TGTGCCAGCTCACCACCGACAGGGTGGTATGGCTACACCTTC. This encodes CASSPPTGWYGYTF.

The rearrangement joins TRBV6-5 to TRBJ1-2; D unclear. The CDR3 extends over 12 amino acids. Per germline, CDR1 MNHEY and CDR2 SVGAGI. V dropped 6 bases and J dropped 6 bases, with 11 bases sitting between them. The CDR3 region is CASRTYRDGYTF. The CDR3 DNA reads TGTGCCAGCAGAACTTACAGAGATGGCTACACCTTC.

The rearrangement joins TRBV29-1 to TRBJ1-1, with 9 bases matching TRBD1. The CDR3 loop spans 13 amino acids. J was trimmed by 11 bases and V by 6 bases; bases with no gene match: 13. Germline V gene sequence: CDR1 SQVTM, CDR2 ANQGSEA. The CDR3 sequence is CSVTAGQGLGAFF. CDR3 in DNA: TGCAGCGTGACGGCGGGACAGGGCCTGGGTGCTTTCTTT.

This chain joins TRBV11-3 and TRBJ2-7; TRBD2 agrees at 8 bases. Germline values: CDR1 SGHNT, CDR2 YENEEA. With V trimmed by 4 bases and J by 6 bases, 5 bases remained unmatched. The CDR3 has 13 residues. CDR3 sequence reads: CASSSLAGSEQYF. The CDR3 nucleotides are TGTGCCAGCAGCTCATTAGCGGGGTCCGAGCAGTACTTC.

This clone was recorded only once. V gene TRBV27 combines with J gene TRBJ2-1, with TRBD2 as a possible D gene (5 bases). Germline loops: CDR1 MNHEY, CDR2 SMNVEV (reference sequence). V shed 7 bases and J shed 0 bases, with 10 bases lying between them. The CDR3 is 14 residues long. As DNA, the CDR3 is TGTGCCAGCAAAAGAACTAGCTCCTACAATGAGCAGTTCTTC. Protein product: CASKRTSSYNEQFF.

The rearrangement joins TRBV5-8 to TRBJ2-4; maybe TRBD1 (5 bases). Germline CDR1 and CDR2: SGHTS and YDEGEE. The V gene lost 2 bases and the J gene lost 5 bases, with 11 bases spanning the gap. The CDR3 has 14 amino acids. The CDR3 nucleotides are TGTGCCAGCAGCTTTGCCAGGGCTGAAAACATTCAGTACTTC. Translating it yields CASSFARAENIQYF.

V is TRBV6-5 and J is TRBJ2-1; D remains ambiguous. Trimming removed 4 bases at V and 5 bases at J, with 12 bases between. The CDR3 is 14 residues long. Germline CDR1 is MNHEY and CDR2 is SVGAGI. The CDR3 sequence is CASSFYETHNEQFF. The CDR3 bases are TGTGCCAGCAGTTTCTATGAGACACACAATGAGCAGTTCTTC.

The chain employs TRBV5-6 and TRBJ1-3; D is undetermined. The CDR3 has 18 residues. The V gene's germline CDR1 is SGHDT and CDR2 YYEEEE. V was cut by 2 bases and J by 0 bases, with 18 bases left in between. CDR3 region: CASSFLAAMRPSGNTIYF. The CDR3 nucleotides read TGTGCCAGCAGCTTTTTAGCGGCCATGAGACCCTCTGGAAACACCATATATTTT. Supplemented by reference TRBV5-6 and TRBJ1-3, the full variable domain reads DAGVTQSPTHLIKTRGQQVTLRCSPKSGHDTVSWYQQALGQGPQFIFQYYEEEERQRGNFPDRFSGHQFPNYSSELNVNALLLGDSALYLCASSFLAAMRPSGNTIYFGEGSWLTVV.

V usage is TRBV7-3 and J usage is TRBJ2-5; TRBD1 is a possible D gene (6 bases). Trimming removed 4 bases at V and 4 bases at J, with 13 bases between. This CDR3 contains 14 residues. The germline CDR1 and CDR2 sequences are SGHTA and FQGTGA. The DNA of the CDR3 is TGTGCCAGCAGCTCAAAGACAGGAGCAGAGACCCAGTACTTC. As protein: CASSSKTGAETQYF.

The chain links TRBV6-5 to TRBJ2-1, with 7 positions matching TRBD2. Germline V lookup: CDR1 MNHEY, CDR2 SVGAGI. The length of the CDR3 is 15 residues. V trimming: 2 bases; J trimming: 6 bases; junction bases outside the gene matches: 7. CDR3 nucleotide sequence: TGTGCCAGCAGTTACGAGAGCGGGGTTGCCAATGAGCAGTTCTTC. This sequence encodes CASSYESGVANEQFF.

The chain combines TRBV4-3 with TRBJ1-2; 8 nucleotides line up with TRBD1. This CDR3 has 15 residues. V was pared by 0 bases and J by 7 bases, with 7 bases of the junction left unmatched. Germline values: CDR1 LGHNA, CDR2 YSLEER. DNA of the CDR3: TGCGCCAGCAGCCAAGACCAGGACAGGGACTTTGGCTACACCTTC. It specifies CASSQDQDRDFGYTF.

V gene TRBV18 combines with J gene TRBJ2-7; D perhaps matches TRBD1 (5 bases). Germline CDR1 reads KGHSH; CDR2 reads LQKENI. This CDR3 comprises 15 residues. Trimming cost V 0 bases and J 0 bases, with 9 bases left between them. The CDR3 sequence: CASSPPTRDSYEQYF. The CDR3 nucleotides read TGTGCCAGCTCACCACCCACCAGGGACTCCTACGAGCAGTACTTC.

This chain joins TRBV2 and TRBJ2-1; TRBD2 aligns across 8 bases. Trimming removed 1 base from V and 8 bases from J; junction bases left unmatched: 1. CDR3 size: 13 residues. Germline V gives CDR1 SNHLY, CDR2 FYNNEI. CDR3 sequence (DNA): TGTGCCAGCAGTGAAGAGCGGGGGCATGAGCAGTTCTTC. Protein: CASSEERGHEQFF. The full variable domain, with the rest looked up from reference TRBV2 and TRBJ2-1, is EPEVTQTPSHQVTQMGQEVILRCVPISNHLYFYWYRQILGQKVEFLVSFYNNEISEKSEIFDDQFSVERPDGSNFTLKIRSTKLEDSAMYFCASSEERGHEQFFGPGTRLTVL.

The chain is built from TRBV7-2 and TRBJ1-2; D gene uncertain. This CDR3 has 13 amino acids. In germline, CDR1 is SGHTA, CDR2 FQGNSA. V lost 5 bases to trimming and J lost 4 bases, with 11 bases between them. CDR3 loop: CASSPPEGYGYTF. In nucleotides, the CDR3 is TGTGCCAGCAGCCCCCCCGAGGGCTATGGCTACACCTTC.

The rearrangement joins TRBV7-3 to TRBJ1-1; maybe TRBD1 (5 bases). In germline, CDR1 is SGHTA, CDR2 FQGTGA. V dropped 3 bases and J dropped 3 bases, with 23 bases sitting between them. This CDR3 is built from 18 residues. The CDR3 region is CASSFWGAGQTKYTEAFF. CDR3 in DNA: TGTGCCAGCAGCTTTTGGGGCGCTGGCCAAACCAAGTACACTGAAGCTTTCTTT.